The following is a T cell receptor beta chain sequence with its context. The data are from a study of shared clonotypes between healthy human individuals. Germline V gives CDR1 SGHRS, CDR2 YFSETQ. This CDR3 has 16 residues. Trimming cost V 2 bases and J 0 bases; bases outside gene matches: 3. For each subset, genomic DNA was distributed in equal portions over several immunoSEQ plates. Sequencing was performed with immunoSEQ multiplex PCR; in TCRdb, only in-frame clones are kept and a portion is missing. The sample lists about 2.3 million clones, over 90% occurring once. The receptor's source is a man between 18 and 35 years old in good health. Some clones in this sample may be carry-over from other donors' samples. The sample comprised naive CD4+ T cells from PBMCs. Documented subset: CD45RA+ positively selected. This rearrangement joins TRBV5-1 to TRBJ2-3; 10 bases align to TRBD2. The CDR3 DNA follows: TGCGCCAGCAGCTTCCTAGCGGGAGCTAGCACAGATACGCAGTATTTT. This encodes CASSFLAGASTDTQYF. The full variable domain, with the rest looked up from reference TRBV5-1 and TRBJ2-3, is KAGVTQTPRYLIKTRGQQVTLSCSPISGHRSVSWYQQTPGQGLQFLFEYFSETQRNKGNFPGRFSGRQFSNSRSEMNVSTLELGDSALYLCASSFLAGASTDTQYFGPGTRLTVL.